This note documents a single T cell receptor (beta chain) sequence. What this receptor recognizes is not known. Nothing much larger sits one base from this clone, and base qualities are not available. TCRbeta CDR3 regions were amplified from genomic DNA by means of the immunoSEQ Assay, a bias-controlled multiplex PCR. The paper's data handling went like this. The number of nucleated cells in each sample was estimated by amplification of reference gene primers within the assay. To quantify the absolute abundance of each unique TCRbeta CDR3 rearrangement, sequence reads were collapsed and filtered. For each sample, productive Simpson clonality was calculated by taking the square root of Simpson's diversity index across productive rearrangements. This immuneACCESS table, as held by TCRdb, lists in-frame sequences with V and J called but not all clones. Of the missing ones, under half trace to an unresolved V gene in checked studies; the others have no known cause. V, J and clone size are those of that table, while D and trimming were read from the DNA. The sample table shows about 310,000 clones, and roughly 90% are seen once. About 9.8% of the sample lies in the top ten.

In the prospective study, participants were about 18 to 100 years old, resided in about 25 geographic areas of the United States, and were enrolled through a virtual design. In the prospective study, cohorts were assigned on the basis of participant-reported clinical history obtained from a screening survey and a study questionnaire. Recovered participants in ImmuneRACE Cohort 3 were defined as having two consecutive negative NP/OP PCR tests, clearance from a healthcare professional, or resolution of symptoms. Mobile phlebotomists in the prospective study collected whole blood, serum and a nasopharyngeal or oropharyngeal swab from every participant. Additional blood draws and questionnaires over an approximately 2-month period could optionally be provided by prospective study participants. Prospective study blood samples were shipped either frozen or at room temperature before DNA extraction. This specimen comes from a study of blood T cell repertoires in COVID-19 (dated by TCRdb to 2020 to 2021). Regarding the study in general: Samples from collaborators originated in the United States, Italy and Spain and spanned both the acute and convalescent phases of COVID-19. A de-identified subject ID, COVID-19 status, age in years and sex were almost always included in the sample metadata. The repertoires were made available in a free public database intended to serve as a resource for research on the immune response to SARS-CoV-2. The material from the prospective study consisted of cDNA or gDNA derived from T cells, B-cell-depleted T cells, or PBMCs. The samples were drawn from the first 160 participants of the ongoing ImmuneRACE study and from under 1,500 subjects provided by 6 global collaborators. The dataset comprised deeply sampled blood TCRbeta repertoires from subjects exposed to, actively infected with, or recovered from COVID-19. Where HLA class I and class II types were available, the types were taken from metadata supplied by the sample provider, not from assay-based typing. Points the paper makes about the study in general: How much clinical and demographic metadata was included differed by source and by participant, and the metadata was provided uncurated.

V lost 4 bases and J lost 4 bases; the stretch between them is 19 bases long. CDR1 and CDR2 are read off the germline V gene as MNHEY and SVGAGI. CDR3 length: 16 amino acids, cysteine to phenylalanine. This entry keeps only the CDR3 DNA: 48 bases, framed from base 1. The clonotype originates from a woman under 30 who had recovered from COVID-19. The receptor chain draws on TRBV6-5 and TRBJ1-2, and perhaps TRBD1 as D gene, on 6 matching bases. Sequencing was done on a sample of PBMCs or T cells enriched from blood (not recorded which). The CDR3 in this case is CASSSPDIRGGYGYTF. The base sequence is TGTGCCAGCAGTTCACCCGATATAAGAGGGGGCTATGGCTACACCTTC.